This T cell receptor (beta chain) was found in a study of identical twins. Study-level results: Cord blood's abundant beta clonotypes had fewer insertions, unlike memory repertoires. Findings came from cross-sectional statistics, without long-term follow-up of donors.

Template switching supplied a universal primer site; unique molecular identifiers were carried on the cDNA. In TCRdb, the 5' RACE reads were re-called with MiXCR into one record per CDR3 protein. The profile covers about 160,000 distinct CDR3 sequences, with around 3.6% appearing a single time and 7% to 10% taken by the ten largest. This clonotype was observed many times. What it recognizes is unknown. V lost 2 bases and J 3 bases, leaving 7 bases between the germline ends. The CDR3 length is 12 residues. Germline CDR1 is DFQATT and CDR2 is SNEGSKA (reference sequence). The chain uses TRBV20-1 and TRBJ2-5; D remains unclear. The origin of this receptor is a man aged 18-30 years in good health. Sequencing was performed on memory T cells sorted from blood. The CDR3 sequence: CSARRTEETQYF. CDR3 DNA: TGCAGTGCTAGAAGGACGGAAGAGACCCAGTACTTC.